These T cell receptor beta chains were read from a single sample in a study of blood T cell repertoires in COVID-19. Assay: immunoSEQ multiplex PCR; the TCRdb copy retains only in-frame clones and omits some. The sample consists of about 310,000 clones, 80% to 90% of them appearing once. Sequencing was done on a sample of peripheral blood. These receptors were collected from a woman between 45 and 65 years old who had recovered from COVID-19. Each CDR3 is given with its conserved first and last residue. The D gene is left open where the match is weak. Expanded clones get a size class; other rows say once, few or many, or leave the size out.

j_call d_call v_call clone_size cdr3_aa cdr3_nt
TRBJ1-5 TRBD1 TRBV6-6 . CASRGGQGSQPQHF TGTGCCAGCCGAGGGGGACAGGGGTCTCAGCCCCAGCATTTT
TRBJ2-5 . TRBV12-5 . CASARGAGGNKETQYF TGTGCTAGTGCAAGGGGGGCAGGGGGAAATAAAGAGACCCAGTACTTC
TRBJ2-1 TRBD2 TRBV6-4 . CASSEQRLAGESYNEQFF TGTGCCAGCAGTGAGCAGCGACTAGCGGGGGAATCCTACAATGAGCAGTTCTTC
TRBJ2-3 . TRBV7-2 . CASSPPRGSTQYF TGTGCCAGCAGCCCCCCACGGGGGAGCACGCAGTATTTT
TRBJ1-2 . TRBV6-2/TRBV6-3 . CASSYSGGPGGYTF TGTGCCAGCAGTTACTCGGGAGGGCCGGGAGGCTACACCTTC
TRBJ2-7 TRBD1 TRBV29-1 . CSVEDPKGASAYEQYF TGCAGCGTTGAAGATCCTAAGGGGGCTTCGGCTTACGAGCAGTACTTC
TRBJ2-7 TRBD1 TRBV6-2/TRBV6-3 . CASSPRTGGDRYEQYF TGTGCCAGCAGTCCGAGGACAGGGGGCGATCGATACGAGCAGTACTTC
TRBJ2-6 . TRBV18 . CASSPAERISGANVLTF TGTGCCAGCTCACCCGCGGAGCGCATCTCTGGGGCCAACGTCCTGACTTTC
TRBJ2-1 . TRBV9 many CASSVALRREQFF TGTGCCAGCAGCGTAGCTTTGCGTCGTGAGCAGTTCTTC
TRBJ2-3 TRBD2 TRBV6-6 . CASSLAGGSTDTQYF TGTGCCAGCAGTTTAGCGGGGGGCTCCACAGATACGCAGTATTTT
TRBJ2-1 TRBD1 TRBV7-2 . CASSITGAASYNEQFF TGTGCCAGCAGCATCACAGGGGCCGCCTCCTACAATGAGCAGTTCTTC
TRBJ2-5 . TRBV18 . CATSSVRVSGETQYF TGTGCCACCTCCTCGGTCCGCGTGTCCGGAGAGACCCAGTACTTC
TRBJ2-7 TRBD2 TRBV19 . CASSIIGTTGEQYF TGTGCCAGTAGTATCATCGGGACTACGGGGGAGCAGTACTTC
TRBJ2-3 . TRBV7-8 . CASSFQRLDTQYF TGTGCCAGCAGCTTTCAGCGGTTAGATACGCAGTATTTT
TRBJ1-1 . TRBV28 . CASYNPPNTEAFF TGTGCCAGTTATAATCCCCCGAACACTGAAGCTTTCTTT
TRBJ2-7 TRBD2 TRBV7-9 . CASSSTSLNAYEQYF TGTGCCAGCAGCTCGACTAGCCTTAATGCCTACGAGCAGTACTTC
TRBJ2-7 TRBD1 TRBV18 . CASSPGQAPYEQYF TGTGCCAGCTCACCTGGACAGGCGCCCTACGAGCAGTACTTC
TRBJ1-2 TRBD1 TRBV29-1 . CSVEGAGTGGFYGYTF TGCAGCGTTGAAGGGGCCGGGACAGGGGGCTTCTATGGCTACACCTTC
TRBJ2-2 . TRBV27 . CASSLSHLNTGELFF TGTGCCAGCAGTTTATCACATCTTAACACCGGGGAGCTGTTTTTT
TRBJ1-2 . TRBV28 . CASSLSGYYGYTF TGTGCCAGCAGTTTAAGCGGTTACTATGGCTACACCTTC
TRBJ2-6 . TRBV28 . CASSFGGSGANVLTF TGTGCCAGCAGTTTTGGAGGCTCTGGGGCCAACGTCCTGACTTTC
TRBJ2-1 TRBD1 TRBV4-2 . CASGDRDNEQFF TGTGCCAGCGGGGACAGGGACAATGAGCAGTTCTTC
TRBJ1-1 . TRBV9 . CASSVAGASNTEAFF TGTGCCAGCAGCGTAGCTGGAGCCTCGAACACTGAAGCTTTCTTT
TRBJ1-6 . TRBV30 . CAWMKTGGGSPLHF TGTGCCTGGATGAAGACAGGAGGTGGTTCACCCCTCCACTTT
TRBJ2-1 . TRBV7-3 . CASSPKSGVGPLEQFF TGTGCCAGCAGCCCAAAATCGGGGGTGGGACCACTTGAGCAGTTCTTC
TRBJ2-1 TRBD2 TRBV19 . CASSIDHLAGTNNEQFF TGTGCCAGTAGTATAGATCATCTAGCGGGGACCAACAATGAGCAGTTCTTC
TRBJ1-3 . TRBV3-1/TRBV3-2 . CASSLDNSGNTIYF TGTGCCAGCAGCCTGGACAACTCTGGAAACACCATATATTTT
TRBJ2-2 TRBD1 TRBV9 . CASSARQGYTGELFF TGTGCCAGCAGCGCCCGACAGGGGTACACCGGGGAGCTGTTTTTT
TRBJ1-3 . TRBV11-3 . CASSLTAFGNTIYF TGTGCCAGCAGCTTAACTGCGTTCGGAAACACCATATATTTT
TRBJ1-3 . TRBV7-9 few CASSLQGAGNTIYF TGTGCCAGCAGCTTACAAGGGGCTGGAAACACCATATATTTT
TRBJ1-2 TRBD1 TRBV18 . CASSLSNTGDYGYTF TGTGCCAGCTCACTATCAAATACAGGGGACTATGGCTACACCTTC
TRBJ2-1 TRBD2 TRBV4-2 . CASSQESSGYNEQFF TGTGCCAGCAGCCAAGAATCTAGCGGCTACAATGAGCAGTTCTTC
TRBJ2-6 . TRBV5-6 . CASSSRRGGANVLTF TGTGCCAGCAGTAGCCGGAGGGGTGGGGCCAACGTCCTGACTTTC
TRBJ2-3 . TRBV11-2 once CASSPSGNTQYF TGTGCCAGCAGTCCCTCGGGTAATACGCAGTATTTT
TRBJ1-2 . TRBV11-3 . CASSLEEGVNYGYTF TGTGCCAGCAGCTTAGAAGAGGGGGTAAACTATGGCTACACCTTC
TRBJ1-3 TRBD1 TRBV9 . CASSRGQDGNTIYF TGTGCCAGCAGCCGCGGACAGGATGGAAACACCATATATTTT
TRBJ2-1 TRBD2 TRBV7-9 . CASSLGLAGSNEQFF TGTGCCAGCAGCTTAGGACTAGCGGGAAGCAATGAGCAGTTCTTC
TRBJ1-5 . TRBV10-3 . CAISESERQPQHF TGTGCCATCAGTGAGTCGGAGAGACAGCCCCAGCATTTT
TRBJ1-6 TRBD1 TRBV7-8 few CASSLDHRGNSPLHF TGTGCCAGCAGCTTAGATCACAGGGGAAATTCACCCCTCCACTTT
TRBJ2-7 TRBD2 TRBV7-3 once CASSLPPGTSGGYEQYF TGTGCCAGCAGCTTACCGCCAGGGACTAGCGGAGGCTACGAGCAGTACTTC
TRBJ2-1 . TRBV5-1 . CASSLGADGYYNEQFF TGCGCCAGCAGCTTGGGAGCGGACGGCTACTACAATGAGCAGTTCTTC